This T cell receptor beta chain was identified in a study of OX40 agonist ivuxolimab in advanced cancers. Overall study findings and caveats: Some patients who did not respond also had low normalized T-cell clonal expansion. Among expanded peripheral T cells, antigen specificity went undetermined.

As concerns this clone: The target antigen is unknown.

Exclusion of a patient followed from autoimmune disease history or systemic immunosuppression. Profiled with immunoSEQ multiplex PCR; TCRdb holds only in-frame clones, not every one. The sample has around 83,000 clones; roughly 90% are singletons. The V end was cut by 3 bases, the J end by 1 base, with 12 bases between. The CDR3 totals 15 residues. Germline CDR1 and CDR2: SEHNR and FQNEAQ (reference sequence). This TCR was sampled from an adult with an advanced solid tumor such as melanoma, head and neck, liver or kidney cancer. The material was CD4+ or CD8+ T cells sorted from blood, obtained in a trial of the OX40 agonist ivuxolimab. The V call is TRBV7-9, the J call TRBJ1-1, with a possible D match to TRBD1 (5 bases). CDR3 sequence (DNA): TGTGCCAGCAGCTTGCCTACAGGAGAGAACACTGAAGCTTTCTTT. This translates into CASSLPTGENTEAFF.